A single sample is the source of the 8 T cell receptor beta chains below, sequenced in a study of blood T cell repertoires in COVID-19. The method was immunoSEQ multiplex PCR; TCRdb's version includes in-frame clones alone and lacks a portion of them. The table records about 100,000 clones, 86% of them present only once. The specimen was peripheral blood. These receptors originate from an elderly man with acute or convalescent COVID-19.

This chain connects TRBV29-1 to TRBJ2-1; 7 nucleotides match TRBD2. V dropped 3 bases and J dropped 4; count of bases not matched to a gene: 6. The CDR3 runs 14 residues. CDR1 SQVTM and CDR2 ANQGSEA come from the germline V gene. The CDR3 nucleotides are TGCAGCGTTGAGCCGGGACTATCTTACAATGAGCAGTTCTTC. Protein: CSVEPGLSYNEQFF.

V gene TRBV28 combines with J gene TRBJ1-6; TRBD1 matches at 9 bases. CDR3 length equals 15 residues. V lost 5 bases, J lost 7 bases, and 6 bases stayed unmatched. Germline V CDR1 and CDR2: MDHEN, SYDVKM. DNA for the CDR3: TGTGCCAGCAGTCTGCCGGGACAGGGCAATTCACCCCTCCACTTT. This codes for CASSLPGQGNSPLHF.

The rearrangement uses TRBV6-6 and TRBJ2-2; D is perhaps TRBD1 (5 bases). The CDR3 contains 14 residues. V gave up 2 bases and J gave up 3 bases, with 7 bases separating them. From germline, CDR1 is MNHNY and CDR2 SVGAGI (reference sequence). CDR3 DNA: TGTGCCAGCAGTTACCTCAGGGACACCGGGGAGCTGTTTTTT. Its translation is CASSYLRDTGELFF.

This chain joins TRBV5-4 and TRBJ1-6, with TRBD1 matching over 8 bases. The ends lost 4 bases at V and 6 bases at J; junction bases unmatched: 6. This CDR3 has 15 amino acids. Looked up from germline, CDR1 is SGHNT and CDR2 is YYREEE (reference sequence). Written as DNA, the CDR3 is TGTGCCAGCAGCGTCGACAGGGGTCCTAATTCACCCCTCCACTTT. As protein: CASSVDRGPNSPLHF. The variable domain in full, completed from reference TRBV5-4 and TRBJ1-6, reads ETGVTQSPTHLIKTRGQQVTLRCSSQSGHNTVSWYQQALGQGPQFIFQYYREEENGRGNFPPRFSGLQFPNYSSELNVNALELDDSALYLCASSVDRGPNSPLHFGNGTRLTVT.

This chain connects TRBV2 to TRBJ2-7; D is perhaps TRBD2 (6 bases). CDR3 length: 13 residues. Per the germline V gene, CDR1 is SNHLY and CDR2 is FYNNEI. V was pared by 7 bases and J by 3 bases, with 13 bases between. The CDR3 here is CASKGQTSYEQYF. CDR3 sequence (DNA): TGTGCCAGCAAGGGGCAGACTAGCTACGAGCAGTACTTC.

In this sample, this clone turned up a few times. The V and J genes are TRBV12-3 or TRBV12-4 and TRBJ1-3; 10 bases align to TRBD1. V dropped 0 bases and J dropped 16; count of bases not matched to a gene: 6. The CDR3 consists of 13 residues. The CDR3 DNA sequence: TGTGCCAGCAGTTTAGCACCCGGGACAGGGGAGTATTTT. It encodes CASSLAPGTGEYF.

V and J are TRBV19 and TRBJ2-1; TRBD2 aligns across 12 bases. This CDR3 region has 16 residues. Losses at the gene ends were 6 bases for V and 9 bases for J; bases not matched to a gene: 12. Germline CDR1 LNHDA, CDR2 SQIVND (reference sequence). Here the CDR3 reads CASRRTSGMGQGEQFF. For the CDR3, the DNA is TGTGCCAGTAGGAGGACTAGCGGGATGGGACAGGGTGAGCAGTTCTTC.

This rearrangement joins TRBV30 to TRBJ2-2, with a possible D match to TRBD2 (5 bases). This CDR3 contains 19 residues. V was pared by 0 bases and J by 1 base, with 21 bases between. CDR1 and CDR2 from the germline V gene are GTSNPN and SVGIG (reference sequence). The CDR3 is CAWSVQRKTTRWNTGELFF. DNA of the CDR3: TGTGCCTGGAGTGTACAGCGGAAAACCACCCGCTGGAACACCGGGGAGCTGTTTTTT.